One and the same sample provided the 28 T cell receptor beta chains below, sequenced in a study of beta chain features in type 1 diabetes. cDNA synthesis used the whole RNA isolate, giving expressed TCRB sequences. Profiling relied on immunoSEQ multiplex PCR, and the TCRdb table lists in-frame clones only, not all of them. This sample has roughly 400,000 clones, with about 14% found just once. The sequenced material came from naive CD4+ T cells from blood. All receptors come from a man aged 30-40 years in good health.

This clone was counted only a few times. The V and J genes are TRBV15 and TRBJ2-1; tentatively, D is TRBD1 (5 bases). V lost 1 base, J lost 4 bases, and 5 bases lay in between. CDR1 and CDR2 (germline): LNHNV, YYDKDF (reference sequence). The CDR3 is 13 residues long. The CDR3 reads CATSRGQYNEQFF. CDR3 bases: TGTGCCACCAGCAGAGGACAGTACAATGAGCAGTTCTTC.

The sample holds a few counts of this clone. CDR3: CAISESKRTDTQYF. In DNA, the CDR3 is TGTGCCATCAGTGAGTCAAAACGCACAGATACGCAGTATTTT. V gene TRBV10-3 combines with J gene TRBJ2-3; D call uncertain. Germline V CDR1 and CDR2: ENHRY, SYGVKD. Trimming pared 0 bases from V and 1 base from J, leaving 5 bases between. The CDR3 length is 14 residues.

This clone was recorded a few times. The CDR3 here is CASSQRDSSVTGELFF. DNA of the CDR3: TGTGCCAGCAGCCAACGGGACTCCTCGGTCACCGGGGAGCTGTTTTTT. The J gene is TRBJ2-2, the V gene TRBV7-2; a weak D match, TRBD2 (6 bases). The CDR3 consists of 16 residues. V was cut by 5 bases and J by 4 bases, with 17 bases left in between. The germline CDR1 and CDR2 sequences are SGHTA and FQGNSA.

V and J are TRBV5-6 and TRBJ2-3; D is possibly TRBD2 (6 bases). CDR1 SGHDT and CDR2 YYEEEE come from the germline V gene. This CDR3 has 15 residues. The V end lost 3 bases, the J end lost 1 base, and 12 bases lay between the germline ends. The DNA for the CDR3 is TGTGCCAGCAGCTGGAGGGCAGTGGGCACAGATACGCAGTATTTT. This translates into CASSWRAVGTDTQYF.

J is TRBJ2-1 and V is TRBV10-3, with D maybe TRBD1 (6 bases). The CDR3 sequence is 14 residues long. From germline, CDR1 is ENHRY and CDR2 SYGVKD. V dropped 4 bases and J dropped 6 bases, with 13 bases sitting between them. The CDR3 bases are TGTGCCATCAGTGCCCAGGGGAATTTCAATGAGCAGTTCTTC. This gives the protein CAISAQGNFNEQFF.

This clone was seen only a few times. CDR3 protein: CASSFRLVITGELFF. The DNA for the CDR3 is TGTGCCAGCAGTTTTAGACTAGTAATCACCGGGGAGCTGTTTTTT. The rearrangement joins TRBV27 to TRBJ2-2; weak D call: TRBD2 (6 bases). The germline V and J ends were trimmed by 3 bases and 4 bases, with 12 bases remaining between them. The germline gives CDR1 MNHEY, CDR2 SMNVEV (reference sequence). The CDR3 totals 15 residues.

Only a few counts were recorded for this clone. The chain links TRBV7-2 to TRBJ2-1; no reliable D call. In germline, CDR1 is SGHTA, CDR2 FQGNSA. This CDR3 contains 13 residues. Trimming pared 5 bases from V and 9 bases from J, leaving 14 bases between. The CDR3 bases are TGTGCCAGCAGCCTGAACCCGGGCGGTGAGCAGTTCTTC. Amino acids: CASSLNPGGEQFF. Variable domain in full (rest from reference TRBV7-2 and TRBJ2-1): GAGVSQSPSNKVTEKGKDVELRCDPISGHTALYWYRQSLGQGLEFLIYFQGNSAPDKSGLPSDRFSAERTGGSVSTLTIQRTQQEDSAVYLCASSLNPGGEQFFGPGTRLTVL.

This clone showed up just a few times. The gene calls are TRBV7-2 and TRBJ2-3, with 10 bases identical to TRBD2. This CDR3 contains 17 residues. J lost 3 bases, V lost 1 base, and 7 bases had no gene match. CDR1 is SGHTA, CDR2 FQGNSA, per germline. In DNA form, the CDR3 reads TGTGCCAGCAGCTTAGTTCCTAGCGGGAGTAAAACAGATACGCAGTATTTT. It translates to CASSLVPSGSKTDTQYF.

CDR3 region: CAIGSGGGSYNEQFF. The CDR3, as DNA: TGTGCCATCGGCTCAGGCGGGGGATCCTACAATGAGCAGTTCTTC. The chain joins TRBV10-3 to TRBJ2-1; TRBD2 aligns across 7 bases. Germline CDR1 and CDR2: ENHRY and SYGVKD. Trimming at V came to 8 bases and at J to 1 base, leaving 8 bases not matched to a gene. The CDR3 covers 15 residues.

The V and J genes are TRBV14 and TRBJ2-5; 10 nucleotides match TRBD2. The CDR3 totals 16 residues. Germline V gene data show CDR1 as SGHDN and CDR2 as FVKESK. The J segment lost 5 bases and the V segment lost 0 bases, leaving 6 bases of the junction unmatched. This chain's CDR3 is CASSQEFLAGVETQYF. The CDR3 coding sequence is TGTGCCAGCAGCCAAGAATTCCTAGCGGGAGTGGAGACCCAGTACTTC.

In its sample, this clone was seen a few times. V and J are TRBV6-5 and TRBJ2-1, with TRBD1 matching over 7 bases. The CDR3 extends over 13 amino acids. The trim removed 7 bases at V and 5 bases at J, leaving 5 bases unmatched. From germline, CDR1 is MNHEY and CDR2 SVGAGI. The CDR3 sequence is CASTRDSHNEQFF. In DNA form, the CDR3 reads TGTGCCAGCACCCGGGACAGTCACAATGAGCAGTTCTTC.

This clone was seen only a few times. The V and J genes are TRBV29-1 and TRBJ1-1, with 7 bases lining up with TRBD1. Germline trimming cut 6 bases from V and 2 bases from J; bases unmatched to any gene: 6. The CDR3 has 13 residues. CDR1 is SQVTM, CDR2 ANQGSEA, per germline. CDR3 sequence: CSVSRGFNTEAFF. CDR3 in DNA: TGCAGCGTCAGCAGGGGGTTTAACACTGAAGCTTTCTTT.

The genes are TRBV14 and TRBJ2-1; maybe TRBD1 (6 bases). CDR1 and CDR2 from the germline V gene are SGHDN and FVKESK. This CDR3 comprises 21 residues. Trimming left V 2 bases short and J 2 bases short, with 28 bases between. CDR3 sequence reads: CASSQRPHRAIQGLAYNEQFF. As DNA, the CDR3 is TGTGCCAGCAGCCAAAGGCCACACCGTGCGATACAGGGTCTCGCCTACAATGAGCAGTTCTTC.

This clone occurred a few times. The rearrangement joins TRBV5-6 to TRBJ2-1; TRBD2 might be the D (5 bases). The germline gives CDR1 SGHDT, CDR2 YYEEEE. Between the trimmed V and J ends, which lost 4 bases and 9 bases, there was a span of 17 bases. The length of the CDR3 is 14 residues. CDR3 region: CASSPRTRKGEQFF. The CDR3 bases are TGTGCCAGCAGCCCCCGAACTAGGAAGGGTGAGCAGTTCTTC.

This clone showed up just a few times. The CDR3 DNA follows: TGTGCCAGCAGCGTAGATTCAGGGATAACTGAAGCTTTCTTT. Translated: CASSVDSGITEAFF. The J gene is TRBJ1-1, the V gene TRBV9; D is perhaps TRBD1 (5 bases). The CDR3 spans 14 residues. V was shortened by 0 bases and J by 5 bases, with 11 bases between the two germline ends. Germline CDR1 and CDR2: SGDLS and YYNGEE.

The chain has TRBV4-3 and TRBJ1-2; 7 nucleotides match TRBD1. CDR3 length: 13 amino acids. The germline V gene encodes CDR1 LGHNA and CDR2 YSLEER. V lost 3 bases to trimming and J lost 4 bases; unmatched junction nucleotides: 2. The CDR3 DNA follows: TGCGCCAGCAGCCAGGGACAGCTCTATGGCTACACCTTC. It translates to CASSQGQLYGYTF.

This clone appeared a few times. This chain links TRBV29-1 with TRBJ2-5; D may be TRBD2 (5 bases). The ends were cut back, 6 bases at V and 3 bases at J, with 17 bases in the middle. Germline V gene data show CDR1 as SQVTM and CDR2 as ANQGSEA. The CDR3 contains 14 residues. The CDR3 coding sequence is TGCAGCGTCCGGGGTAGCGCCCCCAAAGAGACCCAGTACTTC. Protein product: CSVRGSAPKETQYF.

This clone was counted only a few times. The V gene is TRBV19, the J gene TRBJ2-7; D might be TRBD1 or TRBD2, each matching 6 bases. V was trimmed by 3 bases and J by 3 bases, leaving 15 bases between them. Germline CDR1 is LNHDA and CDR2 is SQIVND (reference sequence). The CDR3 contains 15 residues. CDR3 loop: CASSIGGQPIYEQYV. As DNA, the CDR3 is TGTGCCAGTAGTATCGGGGGACAACCTATCTACGAGCAGTACGTC.

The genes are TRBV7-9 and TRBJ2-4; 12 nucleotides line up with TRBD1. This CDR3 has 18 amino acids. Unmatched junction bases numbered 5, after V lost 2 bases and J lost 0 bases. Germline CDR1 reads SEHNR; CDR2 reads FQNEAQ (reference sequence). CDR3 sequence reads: CASSLRGTGGLAKNIQYF. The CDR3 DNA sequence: TGTGCCAGCAGCTTACGTGGGACAGGGGGCTTAGCCAAAAACATTCAGTACTTC.

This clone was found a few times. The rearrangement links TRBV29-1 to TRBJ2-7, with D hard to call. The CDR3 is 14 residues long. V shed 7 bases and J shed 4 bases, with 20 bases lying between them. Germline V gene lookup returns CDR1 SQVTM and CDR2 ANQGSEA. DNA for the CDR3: TGCAGCGCTTCTATGAGGTTCGCCAATTACGAGCAGTACTTC. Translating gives CSASMRFANYEQYF.

CDR3 DNA sequence: TGCAGCGTTCAGGGGAACGGGGCCAACGTCCTGACTTTC. It encodes CSVQGNGANVLTF. J is TRBJ2-6 and V is TRBV29-1, with a possible D match to TRBD1 (6 bases). Germline lookup yields CDR1 SQVTM and CDR2 ANQGSEA. V was trimmed by 5 bases and J by 4 bases, leaving 9 bases between them. This CDR3 comprises 13 residues.

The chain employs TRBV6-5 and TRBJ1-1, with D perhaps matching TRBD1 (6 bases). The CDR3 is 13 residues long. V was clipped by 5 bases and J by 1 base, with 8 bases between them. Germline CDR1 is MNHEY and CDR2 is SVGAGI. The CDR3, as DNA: TGTGCCAGCAGTAGGGACAAGAACACTGAAGCTTTCTTT. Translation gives CASSRDKNTEAFF.

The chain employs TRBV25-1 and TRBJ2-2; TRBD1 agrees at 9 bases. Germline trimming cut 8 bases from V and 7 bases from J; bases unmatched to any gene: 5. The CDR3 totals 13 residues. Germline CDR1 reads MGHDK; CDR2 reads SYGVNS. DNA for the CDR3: TGTGCCAGCGCAGGACAGGGGAACGGGGAGCTGTTTTTT. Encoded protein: CASAGQGNGELFF. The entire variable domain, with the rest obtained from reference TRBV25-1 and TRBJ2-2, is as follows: EADIYQTPRYLVIGTGKKITLECSQTMGHDKMYWYQQDPGMELHLIHYSYGVNSTEKGDLSSESTVSRIRTEHFPLTLESARPSHTSQYLCASAGQGNGELFFGEGSRLTVL.

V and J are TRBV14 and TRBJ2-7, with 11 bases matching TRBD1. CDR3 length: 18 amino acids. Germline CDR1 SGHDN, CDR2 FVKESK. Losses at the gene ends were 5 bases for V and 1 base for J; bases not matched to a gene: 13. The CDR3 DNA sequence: TGTGCCAGCAGCTACAGGACAGGGGGCCTTCCAGATTCCTACGAGCAGTACGTC. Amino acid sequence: CASSYRTGGLPDSYEQYV.

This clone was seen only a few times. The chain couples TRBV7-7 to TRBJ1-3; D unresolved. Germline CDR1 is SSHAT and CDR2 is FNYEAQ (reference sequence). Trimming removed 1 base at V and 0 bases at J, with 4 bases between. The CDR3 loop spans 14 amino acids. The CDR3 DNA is TGTGCCAGCAGCTTAGGCGGCTCTGGAAACACCATATATTTT. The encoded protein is CASSLGGSGNTIYF.

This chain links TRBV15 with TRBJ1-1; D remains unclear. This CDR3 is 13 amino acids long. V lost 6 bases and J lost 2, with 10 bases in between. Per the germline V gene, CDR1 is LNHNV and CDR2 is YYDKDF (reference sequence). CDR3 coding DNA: TGTGCCACCAGGTTGGGCCTTAACACTGAAGCTTTCTTT. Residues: CATRLGLNTEAFF. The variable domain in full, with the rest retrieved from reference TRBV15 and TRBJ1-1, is DAMVIQNPRYQVTQFGKPVTLSCSQTLNHNVMYWYQQKSSQAPKLLFHYYDKDFNNEADTPDNFQSRRPNTSFCFLDIRSPGLGDTAMYLCATRLGLNTEAFFGQGTRLTVV.

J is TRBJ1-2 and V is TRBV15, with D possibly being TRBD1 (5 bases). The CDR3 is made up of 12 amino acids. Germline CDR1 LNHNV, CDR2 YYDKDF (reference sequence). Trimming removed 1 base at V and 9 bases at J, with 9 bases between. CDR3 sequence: CATSRGRDSYTF. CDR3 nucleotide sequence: TGTGCCACCAGCAGAGGCAGGGATAGCTACACCTTC.

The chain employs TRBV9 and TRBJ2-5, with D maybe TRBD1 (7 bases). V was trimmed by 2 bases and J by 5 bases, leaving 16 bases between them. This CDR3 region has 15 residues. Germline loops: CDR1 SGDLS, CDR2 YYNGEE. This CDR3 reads CASSVGGGPRETQYF. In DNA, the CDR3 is TGTGCCAGCAGCGTCGGAGGGGGCCCCCGGGAGACCCAGTACTTC.